Below, one TCR beta chain is given with its context. Using immunoSEQ multiplex PCR, the repertoire was profiled, and TCRdb retains in-frame clones only, with some absent. The sample includes about 210,000 clones, around 82% seen only once; the top ten take 7% to 10%. The sample originates from a study of blood T cell repertoires in COVID-19. In the study overall: Collection of acute and convalescent COVID-19 samples took place in the United States, Italy and Spain. The cDNA or gDNA used as material had been derived from T cells, B-cell-depleted T cells, or PBMCs.

V was clipped by 4 bases and J by 3 bases; unmatched bases: 16. There are 18 residues in the CDR3. Germline lookup yields CDR1 SGHRS and CDR2 YFSETQ. The chain recombines TRBV5-1 with TRBJ2-7; 10 positions agree with TRBD2. This sequence originates from a woman between 45 and 65 years old with acute or convalescent COVID-19. The sequencing input was peripheral blood. In nucleotides, the CDR3 is TGCGCCAGCAGCCCTAGACAGGGAGCGGTAGCGGGAGGCTACGAGCAGTACTTC. This translates into CASSPRQGAVAGGYEQYF.